This T cell receptor beta chain was captured by sequencing in a study of T cells in Graves' hyperthyroidism and ophthalmopathy. RNA transcripts served as the template for amplifying TCR beta CDR3 regions. TCR CDR3 regions were first amplified by RT-PCR with HTBI primers. MiXCR was run by TCRdb on the multiplex PCR reads, yielding one entry per CDR3 protein. This sample carries about 380,000 distinct CDR3 sequences, 13% of them seen once, and the ten largest clones take under 25%. The length of the CDR3 is 15 residues. Trimming pared 4 bases from V and 5 bases from J, leaving 15 bases between. The germline CDR1 and CDR2 sequences are LNHDA and SQIVND (reference sequence). This clonotype was observed a handful of times.

Input material: blood. The sequence came from a man under 40 with Graves' hyperthyroidism that later progressed to Graves' ophthalmopathy. The V call is TRBV19, the J call TRBJ1-5; unclear D gene. This CDR3 is CASSTRVGTHQPQHF. Written as DNA, the CDR3 is TGTGCCAGTAGTACTAGGGTGGGAACTCATCAGCCCCAGCATTTT.